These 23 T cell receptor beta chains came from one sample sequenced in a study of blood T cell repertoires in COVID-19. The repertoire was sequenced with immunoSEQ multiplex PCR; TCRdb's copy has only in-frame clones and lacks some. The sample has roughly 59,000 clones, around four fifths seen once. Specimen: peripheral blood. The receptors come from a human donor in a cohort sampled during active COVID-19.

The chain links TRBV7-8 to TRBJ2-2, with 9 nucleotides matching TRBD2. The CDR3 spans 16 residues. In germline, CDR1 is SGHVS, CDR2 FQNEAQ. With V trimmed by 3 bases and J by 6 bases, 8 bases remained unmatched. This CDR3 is CASSFKAAGGAGELFF. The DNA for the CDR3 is TGTGCCAGCAGCTTTAAGGCAGCGGGAGGCGCCGGGGAGCTGTTTTTT.

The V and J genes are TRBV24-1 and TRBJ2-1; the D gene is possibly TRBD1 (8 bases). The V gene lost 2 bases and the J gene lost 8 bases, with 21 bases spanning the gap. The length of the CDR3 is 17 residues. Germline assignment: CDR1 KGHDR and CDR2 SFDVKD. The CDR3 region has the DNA TGTGCCACCAGTGATTCAGCCCGACAGGGGAGGGCAGATGAGCAGTTCTTC. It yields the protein CATSDSARQGRADEQFF.

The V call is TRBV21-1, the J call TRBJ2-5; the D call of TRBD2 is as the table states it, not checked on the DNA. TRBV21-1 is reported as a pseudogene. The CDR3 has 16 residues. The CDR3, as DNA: TGTGCCAGCAGCCAGCCGGGACTAGCGGGGGGTGTGACCCAGTACTTC. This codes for CASSQPGLAGGVTQYF.

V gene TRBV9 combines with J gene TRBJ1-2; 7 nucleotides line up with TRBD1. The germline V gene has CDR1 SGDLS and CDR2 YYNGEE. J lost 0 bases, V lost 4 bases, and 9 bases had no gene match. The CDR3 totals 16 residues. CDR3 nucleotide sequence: TGTGCCAGCAGCCTTCGACAGGGACGAGCTAACTATGGCTACACCTTC. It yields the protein CASSLRQGRANYGYTF.

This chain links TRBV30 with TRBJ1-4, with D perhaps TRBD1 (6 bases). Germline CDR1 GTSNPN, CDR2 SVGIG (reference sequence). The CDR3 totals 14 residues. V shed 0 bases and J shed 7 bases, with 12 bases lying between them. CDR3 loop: CAWSVRGGREKLFF. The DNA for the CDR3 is TGTGCCTGGAGTGTAAGGGGGGGGCGTGAAAAACTGTTTTTT. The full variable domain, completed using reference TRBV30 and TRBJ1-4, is SQTIHQWPATLVQPVGSPLSLECTVEGTSNPNLYWYRQAAGRGLQLLFYSVGIGQISSEVPQNLSASRPQDRQFILSSKKLLLSDSGFYLCAWSVRGGREKLFFGSGTQLSVL.

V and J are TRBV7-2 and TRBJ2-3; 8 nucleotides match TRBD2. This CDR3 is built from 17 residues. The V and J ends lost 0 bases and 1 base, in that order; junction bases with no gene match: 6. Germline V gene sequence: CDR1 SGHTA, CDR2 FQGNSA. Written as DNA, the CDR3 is TGTGCCAGCAGCTTAGCGCTATTAGCGGGACGCACAGATACGCAGTATTTT. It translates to CASSLALLAGRTDTQYF.

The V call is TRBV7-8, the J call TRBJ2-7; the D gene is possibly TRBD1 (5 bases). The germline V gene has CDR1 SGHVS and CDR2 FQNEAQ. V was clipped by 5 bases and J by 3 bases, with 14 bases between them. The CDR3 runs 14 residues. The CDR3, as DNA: TGTGCCAGCAGCCTCCGACAGCAGAGCTACGAGCAGTACTTC. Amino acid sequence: CASSLRQQSYEQYF.

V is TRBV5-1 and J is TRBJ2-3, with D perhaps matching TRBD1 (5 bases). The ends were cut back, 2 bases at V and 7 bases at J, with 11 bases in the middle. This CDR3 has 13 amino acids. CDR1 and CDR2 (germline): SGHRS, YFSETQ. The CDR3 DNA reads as TGCGCCAGCAGCTTCAGTCAGGGAAATACGCAGTATTTT. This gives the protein CASSFSQGNTQYF.

Here the CDR3 reads CASSDDAVTENTEAFF. CDR3 nucleotides: TGTGCCAGCAGTGATGACGCGGTGACAGAAAACACTGAAGCTTTCTTT. The chain uses TRBV25-1 and TRBJ1-1; weak D call: TRBD1 (5 bases). Per the germline V gene, CDR1 is MGHDK and CDR2 is SYGVNS. CDR3 size: 16 residues. Trimming removed 3 bases from V and 2 bases from J, with 16 bases in between.

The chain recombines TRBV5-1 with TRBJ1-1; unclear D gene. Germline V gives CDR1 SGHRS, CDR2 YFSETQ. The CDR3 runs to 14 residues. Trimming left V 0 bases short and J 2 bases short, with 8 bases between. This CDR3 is CASSLVPFNTEAFF. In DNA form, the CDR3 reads TGCGCCAGCAGCTTGGTTCCCTTCAACACTGAAGCTTTCTTT.

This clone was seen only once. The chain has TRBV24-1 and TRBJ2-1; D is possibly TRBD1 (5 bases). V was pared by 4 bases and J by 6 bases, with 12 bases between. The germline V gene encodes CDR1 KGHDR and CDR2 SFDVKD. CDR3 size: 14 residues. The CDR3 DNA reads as TGTGCCACCAGTGACCCCGACAGCCCCAATGAGCAGTTCTTC. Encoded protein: CATSDPDSPNEQFF.

The CDR3 region is CATRGRWGSGGADTDTQYF. The CDR3 nucleotides read TGTGCCACCAGGGGGCGTTGGGGTAGCGGGGGGGCGGACACAGATACGCAGTATTTT. The chain has TRBV10-3 and TRBJ2-3; the match to TRBD2 covers 11 bases. Unmatched junction bases numbered 20, after V lost 10 bases and J lost 2 bases. This CDR3 has 19 residues. Germline CDR1 is ENHRY and CDR2 is SYGVKD.

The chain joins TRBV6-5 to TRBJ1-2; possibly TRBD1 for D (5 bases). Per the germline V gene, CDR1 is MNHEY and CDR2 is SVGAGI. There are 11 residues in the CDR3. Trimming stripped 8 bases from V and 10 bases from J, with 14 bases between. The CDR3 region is CASDSLRVYTF. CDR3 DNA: TGTGCCAGCGACAGTCTCCGGGTCTACACCTTC.

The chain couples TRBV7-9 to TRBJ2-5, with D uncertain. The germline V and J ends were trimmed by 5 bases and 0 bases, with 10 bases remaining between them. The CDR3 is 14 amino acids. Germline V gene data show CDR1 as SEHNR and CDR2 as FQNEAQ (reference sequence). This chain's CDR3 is CASSPNQYQETQYF. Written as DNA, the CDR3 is TGTGCCAGCAGCCCGAATCAGTACCAAGAGACCCAGTACTTC.

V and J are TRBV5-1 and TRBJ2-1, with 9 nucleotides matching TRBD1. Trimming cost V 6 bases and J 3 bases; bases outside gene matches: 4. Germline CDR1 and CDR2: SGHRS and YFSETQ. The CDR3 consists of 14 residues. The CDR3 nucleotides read TGCGCCAGCACCGGGGGACAGGGCTACAATGAGCAGTTCTTC. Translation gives CASTGGQGYNEQFF.

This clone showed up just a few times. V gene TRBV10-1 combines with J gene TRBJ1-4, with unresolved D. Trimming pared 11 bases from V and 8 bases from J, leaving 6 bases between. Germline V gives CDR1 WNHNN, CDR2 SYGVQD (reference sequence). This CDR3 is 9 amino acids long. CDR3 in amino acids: CALREKLFF. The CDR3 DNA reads TGCGCCCTCAGGGAAAAACTGTTTTTT.

In nucleotides, the CDR3 is TGTGCCAGCAGTGAAGCGCGCGGGACGGGAGACCAGTACTTC. It translates to CASSEARGTGDQYF. The chain uses TRBV2 and TRBJ2-5; D perhaps matches TRBD2 (6 bases). The length of the CDR3 is 14 residues. The V and J ends lost 0 bases and 10 bases respectively, with 15 bases between them. The germline CDR1 and CDR2 sequences are SNHLY and FYNNEI.

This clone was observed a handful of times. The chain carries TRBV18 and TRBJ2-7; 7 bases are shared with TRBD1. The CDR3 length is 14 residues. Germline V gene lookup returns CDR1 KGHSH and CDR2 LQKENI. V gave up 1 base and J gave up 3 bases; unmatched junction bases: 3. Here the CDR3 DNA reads TGTGCCAGCTCACCACAGGGGGCGGGCTACGAGCAGTACTTC. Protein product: CASSPQGAGYEQYF.

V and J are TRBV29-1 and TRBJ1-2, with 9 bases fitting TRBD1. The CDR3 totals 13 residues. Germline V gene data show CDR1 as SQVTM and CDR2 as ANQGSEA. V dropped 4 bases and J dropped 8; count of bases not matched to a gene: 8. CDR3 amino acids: CSVGGRGQGGYTF. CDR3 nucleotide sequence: TGCAGCGTTGGAGGCAGGGGACAGGGAGGCTACACCTTC. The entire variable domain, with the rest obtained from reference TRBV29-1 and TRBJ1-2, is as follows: SAVISQKPSRDICQRGTSLTIQCQVDSQVTMMFWYRQQPGQSLTLIATANQGSEATYESGFVIDKFPISRPNLTFSTLTVSNMSPEDSSIYLCSVGGRGQGGYTFGSGTRLTVV.

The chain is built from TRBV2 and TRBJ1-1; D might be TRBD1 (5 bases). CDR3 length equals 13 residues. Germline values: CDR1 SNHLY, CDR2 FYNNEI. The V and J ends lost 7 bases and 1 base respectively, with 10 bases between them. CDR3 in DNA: TGTGCCAGCACTAAGACAGAGAACACTGAAGCTTTCTTT. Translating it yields CASTKTENTEAFF.

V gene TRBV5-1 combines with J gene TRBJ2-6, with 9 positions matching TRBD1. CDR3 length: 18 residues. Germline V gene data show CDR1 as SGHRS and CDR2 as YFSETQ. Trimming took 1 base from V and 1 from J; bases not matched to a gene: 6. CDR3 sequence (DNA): TGCGCCAGCAGCTTGAGGGTCGGGACAGGGTCTGGGGCCAACGTCCTGACTTTC. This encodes CASSLRVGTGSGANVLTF.

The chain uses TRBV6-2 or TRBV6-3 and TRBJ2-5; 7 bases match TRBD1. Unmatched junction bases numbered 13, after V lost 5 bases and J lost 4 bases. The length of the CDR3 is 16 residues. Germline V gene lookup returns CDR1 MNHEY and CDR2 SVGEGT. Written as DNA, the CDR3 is TGTGCCAGCAGTCCCCCGGGACAGCCCGCTTTAGAGACCCAGTACTTC. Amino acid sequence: CASSPPGQPALETQYF.

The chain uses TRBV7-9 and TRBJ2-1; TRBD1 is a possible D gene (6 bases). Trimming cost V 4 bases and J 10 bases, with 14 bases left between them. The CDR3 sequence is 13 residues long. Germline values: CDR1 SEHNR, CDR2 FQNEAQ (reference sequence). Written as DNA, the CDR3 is TGTGCCAGCAGCTCGGGGCAGGGGAAGGAGCAGTTCTTC. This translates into CASSSGQGKEQFF. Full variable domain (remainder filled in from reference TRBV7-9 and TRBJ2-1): DTGVSQNPRHKITKRGQNVTFRCDPISEHNRLYWYRQTLGQGPEFLTYFQNEAQLEKSRLLSDRFSAERPKGSFSTLEIQRTEQGDSAMYLCASSSGQGKEQFFGPGTRLTVL.